Below, 10 T cell receptor beta chains from the same sample are listed, as sequenced in a study of T cell changes during pregnancy in multiple sclerosis. The table came from immunoSEQ multiplex PCR; TCRdb's copy has only in-frame clones and leaves some out. The sample carries about 50,000 clones, 80% to 95% recorded once. The input for sequencing was CD4+ T cells from peripheral blood mononuclear cells, taken after pregnancy. The receptor set was obtained from a female donor with multiple sclerosis, enrolled in a pregnancy study.

The CDR3 DNA reads TGCGCCAGCAGCCCCGGACAGGGTGCCATCTCCTACGAGCAGTACTTC. This sequence encodes CASSPGQGAISYEQYF. This chain joins TRBV5-1 and TRBJ2-7, with 8 bases aligning to TRBD1. The CDR3 spans 16 residues. The germline gives CDR1 SGHRS, CDR2 YFSETQ. J gave up 0 bases and V 4 bases, and 9 bases lay outside the gene matches.

The genes are TRBV5-5 and TRBJ2-7, with D perhaps matching TRBD1 (5 bases). Trimming cost V 3 bases and J 4 bases, with 20 bases left between them. This CDR3 comprises 16 residues. The germline V gene has CDR1 SGHKS and CDR2 YYEKEE (reference sequence). The CDR3 nucleotides are TGTGCCAGCAGCTCTAGACAGCTCCTAATCGATTACGAGCAGTACTTC. As protein: CASSSRQLLIDYEQYF. Using reference TRBV5-5 and TRBJ2-7 for the parts outside the CDR3, the full variable domain is DAGVTQSPTHLIKTRGQQVTLRCSPISGHKSVSWYQQVLGQGPQFIFQYYEKEERGRGNFPDRFSARQFPNYSSELNVNALLLGDSALYLCASSSRQLLIDYEQYFGPGTRLTVT.

The V gene is TRBV5-1, the J gene TRBJ1-1, with a tentative D call TRBD1 (6 bases). Germline CDR1 reads SGHRS; CDR2 reads YFSETQ. CDR3 length: 12 residues. Trimming took 4 bases from V and 5 from J, leaving 9 bases between them. CDR3 sequence (DNA): TGCGCCAGCAGCACAGGGTCGACTGAAGCTTTCTTT. Translation gives CASSTGSTEAFF. The full variable domain, in which reference TRBV5-1 and TRBJ1-1 provide the parts outside the CDR3, is KAGVTQTPRYLIKTRGQQVTLSCSPISGHRSVSWYQQTPGQGLQFLFEYFSETQRNKGNFPGRFSGRQFSNSRSEMNVSTLELGDSALYLCASSTGSTEAFFGQGTRLTVV.

The rearrangement uses TRBV28 and TRBJ1-5; TRBD1 agrees at 10 bases. Germline values: CDR1 MDHEN, CDR2 SYDVKM. CDR3 length: 15 amino acids. J was trimmed by 6 bases and V by 10 bases; bases with no gene match: 12. The CDR3 nucleotides are TGTGCCACCCAAACGGGACAGGGGTCTTCTCAGCCCCAGCATTTT. Its translation is CATQTGQGSSQPQHF. Full variable domain (rest looked up from reference TRBV28 and TRBJ1-5): DVKVTQSSRYLVKRTGEKVFLECVQDMDHENMFWYRQDPGLGLRLIYFSYDVKMKEKGDIPEGYSVSREKKERFSLILESASTNQTSMYLCATQTGQGSSQPQHFGDGTRLSIL.

The chain couples TRBV15 to TRBJ2-6; 7 bases match TRBD1. Germline CDR1 LNHNV, CDR2 YYDKDF (reference sequence). Losses at the gene ends were 1 base for V and 0 bases for J; bases not matched to a gene: 3. This CDR3 spans 17 amino acids. The CDR3 loop is CATSRVTGASGANVLTF. The DNA for the CDR3 is TGTGCCACCAGCAGAGTTACAGGGGCCTCTGGGGCCAACGTCCTGACTTTC.

The chain links TRBV29-1 to TRBJ2-1; 9 nucleotides match TRBD1. Trimming took 4 bases from V and 4 from J; bases not matched to a gene: 2. The CDR3 is made up of 13 amino acids. Germline V CDR1 and CDR2: SQVTM, ANQGSEA. CDR3: CSVADRGYNEQFF. The CDR3 DNA follows: TGCAGCGTTGCGGACAGGGGATACAATGAGCAGTTCTTC.

This chain links TRBV18 with TRBJ2-5, with 8 bases lining up with TRBD2. Germline V gene sequence: CDR1 KGHSH, CDR2 LQKENI. The CDR3 sequence is 19 residues long. Trimming took 3 bases from V and 4 from J; bases not matched to a gene: 19. CDR3 sequence (DNA): TGTGCCAGCTCACCCAATTCCTTAGCGGGACGGGCCCTGGGAGAGACCCAGTACTTC. Translated: CASSPNSLAGRALGETQYF.

This chain uses TRBV5-4 with TRBJ2-2, with D perhaps matching TRBD2 (6 bases). The ends were cut back, 0 bases at V and 5 bases at J, with 8 bases in the middle. From germline, CDR1 is SGHNT and CDR2 YYREEE (reference sequence). CDR3 size: 14 residues. CDR3 protein: CASSLDRGTGELFF. In DNA, the CDR3 is TGTGCCAGCAGCTTGGATCGGGGGACCGGGGAGCTGTTTTTT. The whole variable domain, filled in from reference TRBV5-4 and TRBJ2-2, reads ETGVTQSPTHLIKTRGQQVTLRCSSQSGHNTVSWYQQALGQGPQFIFQYYREEENGRGNFPPRFSGLQFPNYSSELNVNALELDDSALYLCASSLDRGTGELFFGEGSRLTVL.

The chain couples TRBV10-2 to TRBJ1-5; 9 nucleotides align to TRBD1. Per the germline V gene, CDR1 is WSHSY and CDR2 is SAAADI. The CDR3 covers 15 residues. The V gene end was trimmed by 6 bases and the J gene end by 7 bases; junction bases not matched to a gene: 10. The CDR3 DNA reads as TGCGCCAGCAGCTTAGGGGGACAGGGCGGCCAGCCCCAGCATTTT. It specifies CASSLGGQGGQPQHF.

This chain uses TRBV10-2 with TRBJ2-1; the match to TRBD2 covers 8 bases. This CDR3 comprises 19 residues. Losses at the gene ends were 2 bases for V and 8 bases for J; bases not matched to a gene: 20. Germline V gives CDR1 WSHSY, CDR2 SAAADI. Here the CDR3 reads CASSEGTAGARGFFDEQFF. CDR3 sequence (DNA): TGCGCCAGCAGTGAGGGAACAGCGGGAGCTAGGGGTTTTTTCGATGAGCAGTTCTTC.